Presented here are 16 T cell receptor beta chains from one specimen sequenced in a study of CD8 T cells in ankylosing spondylitis. TCRdb reanalysed the 5' RACE reads using MiXCR and keeps one entry per CDR3 protein. The profile covers around 100,000 distinct CDR3 sequences, with under 30% appearing a single time and around an eighth taken by the ten largest. Material for sequencing was synovial fluid, either unsorted or a sorted T cell fraction (not recorded which). The receptors were sampled from a male donor with ankylosing spondylitis.

The chain recombines TRBV20-1 with TRBJ2-2, with D unclear. V was shortened by 3 bases and J by 4 bases, with 12 bases between the two germline ends. The CDR3 is 14 residues long. Per the germline V gene, CDR1 is DFQATT and CDR2 is SNEGSKA (reference sequence). The CDR3 region is CSASQQTGTGELFF. The CDR3 DNA reads as TGCAGTGCTAGTCAGCAGACGGGCACCGGGGAGCTGTTTTTT.

This chain uses TRBV5-1 with TRBJ2-1; 15 bases fit TRBD2. The germline V gene has CDR1 SGHRS and CDR2 YFSETQ. This CDR3 has 15 residues. With V trimmed by 3 bases and J by 9 bases, 4 bases remained unmatched. The CDR3 DNA is TGCGCCAGCAGCTGGGGACTAGCGGGAGGAGGTGAGCAGTTCTTC. This encodes CASSWGLAGGGEQFF.

The chain combines TRBV20-1 with TRBJ2-3; 7 bases agree with TRBD1. The CDR3 extends over 14 amino acids. CDR1 and CDR2 from the germline V gene are DFQATT and SNEGSKA (reference sequence). With 5 bases clipped from V and 2 bases from J, the junction kept 7 bases outside the gene matches. The DNA for the CDR3 is TGCAGTGCTCGAGGGACAGCGTACACAGATACGCAGTATTTT. The encoded protein is CSARGTAYTDTQYF.

This clonotype occurred a few times. This chain joins TRBV10-1 and TRBJ2-7; 7 bases line up with TRBD1. Unmatched junction bases numbered 8, after V lost 4 bases and J lost 5 bases. CDR3 length: 14 residues. CDR1 WNHNN and CDR2 SYGVQD come from the germline V gene (reference sequence). CDR3 sequence: CASSGGGAINEQYF. In DNA form, the CDR3 reads TGCGCCAGCAGTGGAGGGGGCGCGATCAACGAGCAGTACTTC.

This clonotype showed up many times. The chain recombines TRBV20-1 with TRBJ2-1; no firm D call. Germline lookup yields CDR1 DFQATT and CDR2 SNEGSKA (reference sequence). The CDR3 loop spans 16 amino acids. V lost 5 bases and J 0 bases, leaving 17 bases between the germline ends. The chain's CDR3 is CSAPIPRASSYNEQFF. In DNA, the CDR3 is TGCAGTGCTCCTATCCCCCGGGCAAGCTCCTACAATGAGCAGTTCTTC.

The chain is built from TRBV27 and TRBJ2-3; D ambiguous. Germline V gene sequence: CDR1 MNHEY, CDR2 SMNVEV (reference sequence). The CDR3 sequence is 14 residues long. The V gene lost 3 bases and the J gene lost 1 base, with 8 bases spanning the gap. The CDR3 spells CASSFVPRTDTQYF. In nucleotides, the CDR3 is TGTGCCAGCAGTTTTGTCCCGCGCACAGATACGCAGTATTTT.

This CDR3 reads CSAMYGSNTGELFF. Written as DNA, the CDR3 is TGCAGTGCCATGTACGGATCTAACACCGGGGAGCTGTTTTTT. The J gene is TRBJ2-2, the V gene TRBV20-1; D call uncertain. Between the trimmed V and J ends, which lost 6 bases and 2 bases, there was a span of 13 bases. CDR3 length: 14 amino acids. From germline, CDR1 is DFQATT and CDR2 SNEGSKA (reference sequence).

The chain is built from TRBV6-4 and TRBJ2-1; D is undetermined. Trimming pared 2 bases from V and 7 bases from J, leaving 6 bases between. The germline gives CDR1 MRHNA, CDR2 SNTAGT. The CDR3 consists of 12 residues. In DNA, the CDR3 is TGTGCCAGCAGTGACCAAGGAAATGAGCAGTTCTTC. Translating gives CASSDQGNEQFF.

This chain joins TRBV5-1 and TRBJ2-3, with 11 bases that match TRBD2. Trimming took 0 bases from V and 6 from J; bases not matched to a gene: 9. The CDR3 loop spans 17 amino acids. Per germline, CDR1 SGHRS and CDR2 YFSETQ. CDR3 DNA sequence: TGCGCCAGCAGCTTGGAACTAGCGGGAGCCCCCGGGGATACGCAGTATTTT. This encodes CASSLELAGAPGDTQYF.

The chain has TRBV2 and TRBJ2-7; 9 bases match TRBD1. J lost 6 bases, V lost 4 bases, and 7 bases had no gene match. Germline CDR1 SNHLY, CDR2 FYNNEI. The CDR3 consists of 14 residues. This CDR3 reads CASSGGQGYSEQYF. In DNA, the CDR3 is TGTGCCAGCAGTGGGGGACAGGGTTATAGCGAGCAGTACTTC.

This clonotype occurred many times. The J gene is TRBJ1-5, the V gene TRBV7-8; no clear D. Trimming left V 4 bases short and J 0 bases short, with 13 bases between. This CDR3 contains 16 residues. The germline gives CDR1 SGHVS, CDR2 FQNEAQ. Here the CDR3 reads CASSSWTGYSNQPQHF. The CDR3 nucleotides are TGTGCCAGCAGCTCCTGGACCGGTTATAGCAATCAGCCCCAGCATTTT. Together with reference TRBV7-8 and TRBJ1-5, the CDR3 gives the full variable domain: GAGVSQSPRYKVAKRGQDVALRCDPISGHVSLFWYQQALGQGPEFLTYFQNEAQLDKSGLPSDRFFAERPEGSVSTLKIQRTQQEDSAVYLCASSSWTGYSNQPQHFGDGTRLSIL.

The gene calls are TRBV2 and TRBJ1-5; D not certain. The CDR3 runs 15 residues. Germline values: CDR1 SNHLY, CDR2 FYNNEI. The V gene lost 6 bases and the J gene lost 0 bases, with 12 bases spanning the gap. In DNA form, the CDR3 reads TGTGCCAGCAGCCTCTTGACGGATAGCAATCAGCCCCAGCATTTT. Its protein product is CASSLLTDSNQPQHF. Using reference TRBV2 and TRBJ1-5 for the parts outside the CDR3, the full variable domain is EPEVTQTPSHQVTQMGQEVILRCVPISNHLYFYWYRQILGQKVEFLVSFYNNEISEKSEIFDDQFSVERPDGSNFTLKIRSTKLEDSAMYFCASSLLTDSNQPQHFGDGTRLSIL.

The J gene is TRBJ2-7, the V gene TRBV7-9; 9 bases are shared with TRBD2. The CDR3 is 12 residues long. Germline V lookup: CDR1 SEHNR, CDR2 FQNEAQ (reference sequence). Trimming at V came to 3 bases and at J to 12 bases, leaving 6 bases not matched to a gene. The CDR3 here is CASSFSGSIPYV. The DNA of the CDR3 is TGTGCCAGCAGCTTTAGCGGGAGCATCCCGTACGTC.

In its sample, this clonotype was seen once. The V gene is TRBV11-3, the J gene TRBJ2-3; perhaps TRBD1 as D (6 bases). V dropped 5 bases and J dropped 4 bases, with 16 bases sitting between them. The germline CDR1 and CDR2 sequences are SGHNT and YENEEA. This CDR3 contains 15 residues. The DNA for the CDR3 is TGTGCCAGCAGCCGATCAGGGGACCCGTCAGATACGCAGTATTTT. Translating it yields CASSRSGDPSDTQYF.

The chain has TRBV27 and TRBJ2-3, with 13 positions matching TRBD2. The CDR3 consists of 16 residues. The V gene end was trimmed by 5 bases and the J gene end by 1 base; junction bases not matched to a gene: 3. Germline V gene data show CDR1 as MNHEY and CDR2 as SMNVEV (reference sequence). DNA of the CDR3: TGTGCCAGCAGTCCGGGACTAGCGGGACGCACAGATACGCAGTATTTT. Its protein is CASSPGLAGRTDTQYF.

This sequence joins TRBV5-1 and TRBJ2-2; D is possibly TRBD2 (5 bases). Trimming left V 4 bases short and J 1 base short, with 11 bases between. The CDR3 is 15 residues long. CDR1 is SGHRS, CDR2 YFSETQ, per germline. CDR3 residues: CASSPSRGNTGELFF. The CDR3 DNA follows: TGCGCCAGCAGCCCATCACGGGGGAACACCGGGGAGCTGTTTTTT.